This record concerns one T cell receptor (beta chain) sequence. Its cognate antigen has yet to be identified. No much larger clone exists at a distance of one base, and base qualities are not known. The data were obtained in a study of blood T cells in healthy people across ages (dated by TCRdb to the mid-2010s). At the level of the whole study: In model experiments, template switching captured about one uniquely barcoded TCR beta cDNA molecule for every two T cells. To track age-related changes in TCR beta repertoire diversity, the study relied on deep sequencing normalized with unique cDNA molecular identifiers. The donors were split into four age groups: young (average about 16 years), middle-aged (roughly 40), aged (over 55) and long-lived (about 82). To avoid experimental bias, donors of different ages were distributed randomly across sequencing lanes. The study analyzed two additional independent replicas of 1 million unique cDNA reads from the same blood draw for two donors, one aged 18 to 29 and one aged 80 or older. The research as a whole found: Bulk unsorted PBMC profiling prevented conclusive comparison of naive and antigen-experienced compartments. Because the CMV infection status of the donors was unknown, age-related changes in expanded clonotypes may potentially have been confounded. Observed TCR beta diversity per million T cells fell roughly linearly with age, and a significant reduction was already apparent by age about 36. Compared with the aged group, the long-lived group had more naive CD4+ T cells, fewer expanded clones and increased TCR diversity, a pattern suggesting age selection. Estimates of total diversity from one million sequenced T cells were regarded as lower bounds and underestimates. The percentage of naive T cells measured by flow cytometry correlated strongly with observed TCR beta diversity.

Library preparation used 5' RACE. TCRdb names Illumina HiSeq 2500 as the instrument used. A second PCR of about 6 to 11 cycles was performed with a sample-barcoded 5' primer and a J-beta primer mix. A template-switch 5' adaptor carrying 12 random nucleotides introduced a unique molecular identifier onto each TCR beta cDNA molecule. Each sample yielded at least 2.5 million CDR3-containing paired-end reads. All of the RNA was converted into first-strand cDNA using the Mint cDNA synthesis kit, with a TRBC-specific oligonucleotide serving as the primer. All cDNA was treated with uracil-DNA glycosylase and then went through a first 18-cycle PCR with the universal primers M1SS and BC2_uni_R. Per the original workflow: Each sample was normalized by randomly selecting 1 million high-quality reads, each carrying a distinct molecular identifier. Instead of being binned into consensus sequences, reads with shared molecular identifiers were discarded. CDR3 identification, clonotype clustering and error correction used MiTCR with a Q25 quality threshold and the strictest error-elimination algorithm. A nonparametric unseen species model using Euler transformation provided a lower-bound estimate of total TCR beta diversity. TCRdb reran the public reads through fastp at Q25 and MiXCR, keeping productive beta chains. Duplicate CDR3 protein sequences are folded into a single record with the most common DNA and genes. These V and J calls are TCRdb output, not the study's own analysis. The sample table records fewer than 1 million distinct CDR3 sequences; more than 40% of these occur just once. The ten biggest clones cover approximately 20% of the sample.

Systemically healthy Caucasian individuals from Russia, 35 to 50 in total and aged roughly 6 to 100 years, were included as donors. Around 10 milliliters of peripheral blood were collected from each donor into EDTA-treated Vacutainer tubes. Ficoll-Paque density-gradient centrifugation was used to isolate PBMCs, with at least 6.5 million per sample. Trizol reagent was used to extract total RNA from the PBMCs, yielding at least 5 micrograms per sample. For every donor, an aliquot of PBMCs went through flow cytometry to measure the percentages of naive CD45RAhigh/CD27high T cells. The TCR comes from a man between 60 and 75 years old in good health. Sequenced material: blood.

The bases read TGTGCCAGCAGCCCCGGAAGGGTCGGGGGCGAGCAGTACTTC. Protein translation: CASSPGRVGGEQYF. Here the chain combines TRBV7-2 and TRBJ2-7; the D region possibly corresponds to TRBD2 (6 bases align). CDR1 and CDR2, per the germline V gene, are SGHTA and FQGNSA. V and J lose 5 bases and 6 bases, and a span of 17 bases separates them. Including cysteine and phenylalanine, the CDR3 has 14 amino acids. This entry keeps only the CDR3 DNA: 42 bases, framed from base 1.